This T cell receptor beta chain was identified in a study of OX40 agonist ivuxolimab in advanced cancers. In the study overall: Subjects had a mean age of roughly 60 years, with a range of roughly 23 to 79; just over 80% were male.

Assay: immunoSEQ multiplex PCR; the TCRdb copy retains only in-frame clones and omits some. This sample has 65,000 to 85,000 clones, with about 93% found just once. The CDR3 is made up of 12 amino acids. Germline V gives CDR1 LNHDA, CDR2 SQIVND (reference sequence). The V end was cut by 5 bases, the J end by 2 bases, with 7 bases between. This sample comprised CD4+ or CD8+ T cells sorted from blood, obtained in a trial of the OX40 agonist ivuxolimab. The receptor's source is an adult with an advanced solid tumor such as melanoma, head and neck, liver or kidney cancer. This chain links TRBV19 with TRBJ2-7; no clear D. In nucleotides, the CDR3 is TGTGCCAGTAGTTATGGCCCCTACGAGCAGTACTTC. Translating gives CASSYGPYEQYF.